This T cell receptor (beta chain) originates from a study of T cell responses to AZD1222 COVID-19 vaccine. Study background: Recipients boosted at about 4 weeks or about 12 weeks are pooled. Points from the study as a whole: Most donors were white British and more were female, and clonal diversity was possibly underestimated. Once two AZD1222 doses were given, Spike-specific TCR breadth and depth went up.

The table came from immunoSEQ multiplex PCR; TCRdb's copy has only in-frame clones and leaves some out. The sample carries some 130,000 clones, 93% recorded once. Concerning this clone itself: Its antigen remains unidentified.

Germline assignment: CDR1 GTSNPN and CDR2 SVGIG (reference sequence). J gave up 0 bases and V 2 bases, and 1 base lay outside the gene matches. The CDR3 is 14 amino acids. The chain recombines TRBV30 with TRBJ2-7; TRBD1 matches 10 bases. The receptor's source is an adult in good health. Sequencing was performed on peripheral blood, taken on day 0 of AZD1222 vaccination. CDR3 amino acids: CAWSRTGGSYEQYF. CDR3 coding DNA: TGTGCCTGGAGTCGGACAGGGGGCTCCTACGAGCAGTACTTC.